This T cell receptor beta chain was obtained from a study of control samples from healthy donors and cancer patients. V lost 2 bases and J 2 bases, leaving 7 bases between the germline ends. Germline CDR1 is MNHEY and CDR2 is SVGEGT. The CDR3 length is 13 residues. Sequenced by immunoSEQ multiplex PCR; TCRdb stores in-frame clones only, minus some. This table has about 160,000 clones, over 85% appearing once. This clone has ten or more counts. The specimen was blood. The sequence derives from a young man in good health. This rearrangement joins TRBV6-2 or TRBV6-3 to TRBJ2-7; perhaps TRBD1 as D (5 bases). As DNA, the CDR3 is TGTGCCAGCAGTTACCAGGACACCTACGAGCAGTACTTC. This gives the protein CASSYQDTYEQYF.